These 5 T cell receptor beta chains originate from one sample sequenced in a study of patients and donors after allogeneic stem cell transplantation (dated by TCRdb to the early 2020s). Receptor libraries were prepared by RT-PCR. The instrument given in TCRdb is NextSeq 550. TCRdb reanalyzed the raw reads on its own, using fastp at Q25 for trimming and MiXCR for clone calling, and kept in-frame beta chains. CDR3 protein sequences are deduplicated, and each keeps its most common genes and DNA. In this sample the table shows hundreds of thousands of distinct CDR3 sequences, 13% to 15% of which occur a single time. The ten largest clones represent roughly 12% of the sample. The sample taken for sequencing was blood, either unsorted or a sorted T cell fraction (not recorded which). The receptors here all came from a human donor who was either an allogeneic HSCT recipient or a stem cell or donor lymphocyte infusion donor (not recorded which). It is not recorded whose cells these are; they may come from a transplant donor.

This clonotype was seen more than once but under ten times. This chain connects TRBV4-3 to TRBJ2-1, with TRBD1 matching 8 bases. CDR3 length: 13 residues. Germline lookup yields CDR1 LGHNA and CDR2 YSLEER. The V and J ends lost 0 bases and 10 bases, in that order; junction bases with no gene match: 2. The CDR3 region is CASSQERDREQFF. The DNA of the CDR3 is TGCGCCAGCAGCCAAGAGAGGGACAGGGAGCAGTTCTTC.

The rearrangement joins TRBV6-4 to TRBJ2-3, with D perhaps matching TRBD2 (7 bases). The CDR3 spans 17 residues. The V end lost 1 base, the J end lost 6 bases, and 20 bases lay between the germline ends. Germline values: CDR1 MRHNA, CDR2 SNTAGT. The CDR3 sequence: CASSDWAWGGRTDTQYF. The CDR3 nucleotides are TGTGCCAGCAGTGACTGGGCCTGGGGGGGCCGTACGGATACGCAGTATTTT.

There are a few counts of this clonotype. V gene TRBV5-1 combines with J gene TRBJ2-3, with 8 positions matching TRBD2. J gave up 5 bases and V 0 bases, and 8 bases lay outside the gene matches. CDR1 is SGHRS and CDR2 is YFSETQ in the germline V gene. The CDR3 has 16 amino acids. The chain's CDR3 is CASSLASGTRVDTQYF. In DNA, the CDR3 is TGCGCCAGCAGCTTGGCCTCCGGGACTAGGGTAGATACGCAGTATTTT.

This clonotype appeared a few times. This sequence joins TRBV5-1 and TRBJ2-3, with no clear D. The length of the CDR3 is 15 residues. Deletions cut 4 bases from V and 2 bases from J, with 14 bases between. CDR1 SGHRS and CDR2 YFSETQ come from the germline V gene. The CDR3 sequence is CASSPGTAFTDTQYF. CDR3 nucleotides: TGCGCCAGCAGCCCCGGTACAGCCTTCACAGATACGCAGTATTTT.

This clonotype was observed a handful of times. A read error may account for a junction end that differs from germline. The rearrangement uses TRBV20-1 and TRBJ1-1, with D possibly TRBD1 on 6 matching bases. Germline CDR1 and CDR2: DFQATT and SNEGSKA (reference sequence). The CDR3 totals 13 residues. The CDR3 spells CSARDPSGGVYLF. DNA for the CDR3: TGCAGTGCTAGAGATCCGTCGGGGGGCGTGTACCTCTTT.